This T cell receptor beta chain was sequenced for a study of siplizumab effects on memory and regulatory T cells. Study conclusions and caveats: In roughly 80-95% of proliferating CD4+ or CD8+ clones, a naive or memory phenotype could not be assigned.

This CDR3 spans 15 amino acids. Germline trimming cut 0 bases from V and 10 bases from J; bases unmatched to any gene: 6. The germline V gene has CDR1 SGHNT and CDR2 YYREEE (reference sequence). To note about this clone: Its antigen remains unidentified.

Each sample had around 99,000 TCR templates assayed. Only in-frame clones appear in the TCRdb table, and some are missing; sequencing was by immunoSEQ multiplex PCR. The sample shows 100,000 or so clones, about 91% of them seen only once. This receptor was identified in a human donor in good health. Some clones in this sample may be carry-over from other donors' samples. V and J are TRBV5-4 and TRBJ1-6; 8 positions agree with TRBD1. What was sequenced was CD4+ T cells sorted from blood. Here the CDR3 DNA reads TGTGCCAGCAGCTTGGATCAGGGGGCAGGGTCACCCCTCCACTTT. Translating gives CASSLDQGAGSPLHF.